This TCR beta chain was obtained from a study of cytomegalovirus exposure and HLA in healthy donors. Study details: Samples from HLA-typed donors yielded some 85 million unique TCRs in an early data release.

PCR involved 60 Vbeta and 13 Jbeta primers. Authors' analysis steps: Per a later analysis, the number of unique TCR beta chains was approximately 80 million, of which around 9.9 million were shared. TCRdb keeps only in-frame clones here, not all; method: immunoSEQ multiplex PCR. V and J calls and clone size are those listed in that table; D and trimming were worked out from the DNA. This table has 120,000 to 150,000 clones, 80% to 85% appearing once. This clone was detected once. This CDR3 is 14 amino acids long. Germline V gene data show CDR1 as PRHDT and CDR2 as FYEKMQ (reference sequence). V gave up 1 base and J gave up 4 bases; unmatched junction bases: 3.

V usage is TRBV13 and J usage is TRBJ2-7; TRBD1 aligns across 8 bases. Material: PBMCs. The source of this sequence is a female donor in good health and CMV-seronegative. The CDR3 DNA reads as TGTGCCAGCAGCTTAGCAGGGGGCGGATACGAGCAGTACTTC. This gives the protein CASSLAGGGYEQYF. Based on the CDR3 plus reference TRBV13 and TRBJ2-7, the full variable domain is AAGVIQSPRHLIKEKRETATLKCYPIPRHDTVYWYQQGPGQDPQFLISFYEKMQSDKGSIPDRFSAQQFSDYHSELNMSSLELGDSALYFCASSLAGGGYEQYFGPGTRLTVT.